These 14 T cell receptor beta chains share one sample of origin, sequenced in a study of CD8+ T cells in alopecia areata. After isolation, RNA underwent reverse transcription to generate cDNA as the sequencing template. Repertoires were generated with immunoSEQ multiplex PCR, while TCRdb's copy carries only in-frame clones and drops some. The data hold 150,000 to 250,000 clones, with about 60% observed a single time. The sample's treatment: oral pan-JAK inhibitor, 5-10 mg twice daily. Source: CD4+ T cells sorted from blood, taken at week 4, from a patient treated with tofacitinib. Receptors were obtained from a human donor with alopecia areata.

This chain joins TRBV9 and TRBJ2-7; a weak D match, TRBD2 (6 bases). CDR3 size: 14 residues. Trimming left V 4 bases short and J 7 bases short, with 18 bases between. Germline V CDR1 and CDR2: SGDLS, YYNGEE. Written as DNA, the CDR3 is TGTGCCAGCAGCCCCAGCGAGGCCGGGAGAGAGCAGTACTTC. Protein sequence: CASSPSEAGREQYF.

This clone came up once. The chain has TRBV11-2 and TRBJ2-3, with TRBD1 matching over 10 bases. Germline V gene sequence: CDR1 SGHAT, CDR2 FQNNGV. This CDR3 is 16 amino acids long. After removal of 5 bases from V and 1 base from J, the junction contained 6 bases not matched to a gene. CDR3 sequence reads: CASSPGGQGRTDTQYF. CDR3 nucleotide sequence: TGTGCCAGCAGCCCGGGGGGACAGGGGCGCACAGATACGCAGTATTTT.

The rearrangement links TRBV25-1 to TRBJ2-7, with 10 bases lining up with TRBD2. Germline-derived CDR1 and CDR2 are MGHDK and SYGVNS. V dropped 3 bases and J dropped 3; count of bases not matched to a gene: 5. The CDR3 consists of 15 residues. The CDR3 reads CASSDTSGAHYEQYF. The CDR3 nucleotides read TGTGCCAGCAGTGATACTAGCGGGGCCCACTACGAGCAGTACTTC.

The CDR3 reads CASSPGTITEQFF. CDR3 bases: TGTGCCAGCAGTCCCGGGACAATCACTGAGCAGTTCTTC. V usage is TRBV28 and J usage is TRBJ2-1; tentative D call: TRBD1 (6 bases). Germline V gene data show CDR1 as MDHEN and CDR2 as SYDVKM. The germline V and J ends were trimmed by 5 bases and 9 bases, with 14 bases remaining between them. The CDR3 contains 13 residues.

V is TRBV5-1 and J is TRBJ2-3; D not resolved. CDR3 size: 15 residues. Trimming pared 0 bases from V and 0 bases from J, leaving 8 bases between. Looked up from germline, CDR1 is SGHRS and CDR2 is YFSETQ. Here the CDR3 reads CASSLDPKSTDTQYF. In DNA form, the CDR3 reads TGCGCCAGCAGCTTGGATCCCAAAAGCACAGATACGCAGTATTTT.

This rearrangement joins TRBV7-6 to TRBJ1-5, with unresolved D. There are 17 residues in the CDR3. The V end was cut by 0 bases, the J end by 2 bases, with 14 bases between. Germline V gives CDR1 SGHVS, CDR2 FNYEAQ. CDR3 region: CASSLAPGGGGNQPQHF. The CDR3 region has the DNA TGTGCCAGCAGCTTAGCGCCGGGAGGAGGTGGCAATCAGCCCCAGCATTTT.

CDR3 residues: CASTQHPTDPNYGYTF. As DNA, the CDR3 is TGTGCCAGCACCCAACACCCGACAGACCCTAACTATGGCTACACCTTC. The V call is TRBV9, the J call TRBJ1-2, with D perhaps TRBD1 (5 bases). The CDR3 runs to 16 residues. Germline V gene lookup returns CDR1 SGDLS and CDR2 YYNGEE. Trimming left V 6 bases short and J 0 bases short, with 18 bases between.

This clone came up once. This chain uses TRBV6-5 with TRBJ1-6; no clear D gene. V lost 0 bases, J lost 12 bases, and 12 bases lay in between. The CDR3 extends over 14 amino acids. Per the germline V gene, CDR1 is MNHEY and CDR2 is SVGAGI. CDR3 nucleotide sequence: TGTGCCAGCAGTTACTCGATAGGACGGGAACCCCTCCACTTT. Translated, it gives CASSYSIGREPLHF.

The chain links TRBV30 to TRBJ2-5; tentatively, D is TRBD1 (6 bases). Germline CDR1 is GTSNPN and CDR2 is SVGIG (reference sequence). The CDR3 runs to 16 residues. V lost 2 bases, J lost 2 bases, and 18 bases lay in between. In DNA form, the CDR3 reads TGTGCCTGGAGTAAGGGGGATAGGCTCCCTCAAGAGACCCAGTACTTC. It encodes CAWSKGDRLPQETQYF.

This clone was observed a few times. The CDR3 DNA is TGTGCCAGCGACAGGGGAGTCGCCTACGAGCAGTACTTC. The encoded protein is CASDRGVAYEQYF. This chain connects TRBV10-3 to TRBJ2-7, with 8 bases fitting TRBD1. Germline lookup yields CDR1 ENHRY and CDR2 SYGVKD. J was trimmed by 2 bases and V by 10 bases; bases with no gene match: 7. The CDR3 length is 13 residues.

The chain has TRBV18 and TRBJ1-1; D ambiguous. V was trimmed by 0 bases and J by 6 bases, leaving 5 bases between them. CDR3 length: 12 residues. Germline V CDR1 and CDR2: KGHSH, LQKENI. CDR3 amino acids: CASSPPRAEAFF. The CDR3 DNA follows: TGTGCCAGCTCACCACCGAGGGCTGAAGCTTTCTTT.

The rearrangement uses TRBV11-2 and TRBJ2-1; tentatively, D is TRBD2 (5 bases). Germline lookup yields CDR1 SGHAT and CDR2 FQNNGV. This CDR3 is built from 14 residues. V lost 3 bases, J lost 4 bases, and 10 bases lay in between. The CDR3 protein is CASSFFRTYNEQFF. The CDR3 nucleotides are TGTGCCAGCAGCTTTTTCAGGACTTACAATGAGCAGTTCTTC.

V and J are TRBV13 and TRBJ2-6; D gene uncertain. The CDR3 is made up of 14 amino acids. Per germline, CDR1 PRHDT and CDR2 FYEKMQ (reference sequence). The germline V and J ends were trimmed by 5 bases and 0 bases, with 5 bases remaining between them. The CDR3 DNA sequence: TGTGCCAGCAGCCCGAGCTCTGGGGCCAACGTCCTGACTTTC. This encodes CASSPSSGANVLTF.

V and J are TRBV11-2 and TRBJ1-1, with 9 positions matching TRBD1. In germline, CDR1 is SGHAT, CDR2 FQNNGV. The CDR3 runs to 17 residues. V dropped 6 bases and J dropped 8; count of bases not matched to a gene: 19. DNA for the CDR3: TGTGCCAGCAGTTTCAGGGGGGGACAGGGCACCAAAGGGGAAGCTTTCTTT. It specifies CASSFRGGQGTKGEAFF.